Below, 31 T cell receptor beta chains from the same sample are listed, as sequenced in a study of blood T cell repertoires in COVID-19. Assay used: immunoSEQ multiplex PCR; TCRdb lists only in-frame clones, some missing. The table lists roughly 70,000 clones, roughly 77% of them singletons. The sequenced sample was peripheral blood. Receptor source: a human donor in a cohort sampled during active COVID-19.

V gene TRBV6-6 combines with J gene TRBJ2-7; TRBD2 agrees at 14 bases. The length of the CDR3 is 16 residues. Germline loops: CDR1 MNHNY, CDR2 SVGAGI (reference sequence). The J segment lost 4 bases and the V segment lost 4 bases, leaving 6 bases of the junction unmatched. The CDR3 sequence is CASSSPGTSGSYEQYF. CDR3 in DNA: TGTGCCAGCAGTTCGCCCGGGACTAGCGGGAGTTACGAGCAGTACTTC.

This clone was counted between two and nine times. The V call is TRBV19, the J call TRBJ2-1; 8 positions match TRBD2. The V segment lost 1 base and the J segment 7 bases; nucleotides outside the gene matches: 9. This CDR3 comprises 16 residues. Germline CDR1 and CDR2: LNHDA and SQIVND (reference sequence). For the CDR3, the DNA is TGTGCCAGTAGTATAGGATCCGGGAGGGCCGGGAATGAGCAGTTCTTC. Its protein product is CASSIGSGRAGNEQFF.

This clone was detected only a few times. V gene TRBV9 combines with J gene TRBJ2-7; the match to TRBD1 covers 10 bases. The CDR3 totals 17 residues. Trimming cost V 3 bases and J 0 bases; bases outside gene matches: 9. Germline assignment: CDR1 SGDLS and CDR2 YYNGEE. The CDR3: CASSATGWTGGSYEQYF. Written as DNA, the CDR3 is TGTGCCAGCAGCGCAACCGGATGGACAGGGGGCTCCTACGAGCAGTACTTC.

The chain uses TRBV5-5 and TRBJ2-3; 12 bases map to TRBD2. With V trimmed by 4 bases and J by 4 bases, 7 bases remained unmatched. CDR3 size: 16 residues. The germline CDR1 and CDR2 sequences are SGHKS and YYEKEE (reference sequence). The DNA of the CDR3 is TGTGCCAGCAGCCCGGAGGCTAGCGGGAGGGCAGATACGCAGTATTTT. Translated, it gives CASSPEASGRADTQYF. The entire variable domain, with the rest obtained from reference TRBV5-5 and TRBJ2-3, is as follows: DAGVTQSPTHLIKTRGQQVTLRCSPISGHKSVSWYQQVLGQGPQFIFQYYEKEERGRGNFPDRFSARQFPNYSSELNVNALLLGDSALYLCASSPEASGRADTQYFGPGTRLTVL.

This sequence joins TRBV6-2 or TRBV6-3 and TRBJ1-1; D gene unclear. The V end was cut by 4 bases, the J end by 3 bases, with 24 bases between. This CDR3 has 18 residues. CDR1 and CDR2 from the germline V gene are MNHEY and SVGEGT. CDR3 coding DNA: TGTGCCAGCAGTTTTCCATCCGGGATTCCGATCGTGGACACTGAAGCTTTCTTT. This sequence encodes CASSFPSGIPIVDTEAFF.

The genes are TRBV7-2 and TRBJ2-5, with D perhaps TRBD2 (6 bases). V dropped 1 base and J dropped 5 bases, with 14 bases sitting between them. In germline, CDR1 is SGHTA, CDR2 FQGNSA. The length of the CDR3 is 15 residues. The CDR3 here is CASSLEEGGFETQYF. CDR3 nucleotides: TGTGCCAGCAGCTTAGAGGAGGGAGGTTTCGAGACCCAGTACTTC.

The V call is TRBV5-4, the J call TRBJ1-1; TRBD1 matches at 8 bases. V gave up 4 bases and J gave up 3 bases; unmatched junction bases: 8. Germline assignment: CDR1 SGHNT and CDR2 YYREEE (reference sequence). The CDR3 length is 15 residues. CDR3 in amino acids: CASSHGTGTYTEAFF. The CDR3 region has the DNA TGTGCCAGCAGCCACGGGACAGGCACTTACACTGAAGCTTTCTTT.

V is TRBV6-4 and J is TRBJ1-1, with 8 bases matching TRBD1. V shed 3 bases, J shed 3 bases, and the junction held 3 bases outside the gene matches. The CDR3 totals 14 residues. Germline CDR1 and CDR2: MRHNA and SNTAGT. CDR3 sequence: CASSETGGYTEAFF. CDR3 coding DNA: TGTGCCAGCAGTGAAACAGGGGGGTACACTGAAGCTTTCTTT.

The chain joins TRBV7-3 to TRBJ2-2, with D possibly matching TRBD2 (6 bases). This CDR3 is 14 amino acids long. The V end was cut by 5 bases, the J end by 5 bases, with 12 bases between. Looked up from germline, CDR1 is SGHTA and CDR2 is FQGTGA. For the CDR3, the DNA is TGTGCCAGCAGCCCCGACGGGAGTACCGGGGAGCTGTTTTTT. It yields the protein CASSPDGSTGELFF.

The chain couples TRBV20-1 to TRBJ2-7; 15 bases are shared with TRBD2. The germline V gene encodes CDR1 DFQATT and CDR2 SNEGSKA (reference sequence). The CDR3 sequence is 11 residues long. Written as DNA, the CDR3 is TGCGGGGGACTAGCGGGAGGAGAGCAGTACTTC. Translated, it gives CGGLAGGEQYF.

The J gene is TRBJ2-1, the V gene TRBV14; D unclear. The germline V gene encodes CDR1 SGHDN and CDR2 FVKESK. V was cut by 4 bases and J by 6 bases, with 10 bases left in between. The CDR3 loop spans 13 amino acids. CDR3 loop: CASSRHGGNEQFF. The DNA for the CDR3 is TGTGCCAGCAGCCGTCACGGTGGCAATGAGCAGTTCTTC.

This clone came up once. This chain's CDR3 is CASSPAYEQYF. Written as DNA, the CDR3 is TGTGCCAGCAGTCCCGCCTACGAGCAGTACTTC. The rearrangement links TRBV12-3 or TRBV12-4 to TRBJ2-7; no clear D. V was trimmed by 5 bases and J by 2 bases, leaving 4 bases between them. The CDR3 contains 11 residues.

The genes are TRBV7-2 and TRBJ1-2; D is undetermined. CDR1 and CDR2 from the germline V gene are SGHTA and FQGNSA. V was clipped by 4 bases and J by 5 bases, with 17 bases between them. The CDR3 contains 15 residues. CDR3 DNA sequence: TGTGCCAGCAGCTCACGAAGCGGGAGAGAATATGGCTACACCTTC. As protein: CASSSRSGREYGYTF.

CDR3 in amino acids: CASSYRRAGGLGEQFF. CDR3 nucleotide sequence: TGTGCCAGCAGTTACCGCCGGGCGGGAGGGCTGGGTGAGCAGTTCTTC. The V call is TRBV27, the J call TRBJ2-1; 9 nucleotides match TRBD2. Germline CDR1 MNHEY, CDR2 SMNVEV (reference sequence). Trimming cost V 4 bases and J 9 bases; bases outside gene matches: 13. The CDR3 consists of 16 residues.

The V call is TRBV4-3, the J call TRBJ1-4, with unresolved D. V was cut by 4 bases and J by 10 bases, with 13 bases left in between. The CDR3 runs to 13 residues. CDR1 and CDR2 from the germline V gene are LGHNA and YSLEER. CDR3 DNA: TGCGCCAGCAGCCGCGAGACAACCCGAAAACTGTTTTTT. Translation: CASSRETTRKLFF.

The rearrangement joins TRBV27 to TRBJ2-4; TRBD1 is a possible D gene (6 bases). This CDR3 is built from 16 residues. From germline, CDR1 is MNHEY and CDR2 SMNVEV (reference sequence). V lost 2 bases, J lost 0 bases, and 11 bases lay in between. CDR3: CASSLTGSLAKNIQYF. The CDR3, as DNA: TGTGCCAGCAGTTTAACAGGGTCGTTAGCCAAAAACATTCAGTACTTC.

The V gene is TRBV7-9, the J gene TRBJ2-5; D possibly corresponds to TRBD2 (5 bases). V lost 4 bases, J lost 3 bases, and 9 bases lay in between. This CDR3 has 13 amino acids. Per germline, CDR1 SEHNR and CDR2 FQNEAQ (reference sequence). In DNA, the CDR3 is TGTGCCAGCAGCTCCTGGGAGAAAGAGACCCAGTACTTC. Protein product: CASSSWEKETQYF.

This chain connects TRBV4-3 to TRBJ2-3; 11 nucleotides line up with TRBD2. The CDR3 sequence is 19 residues long. CDR1 LGHNA and CDR2 YSLEER come from the germline V gene. With 0 bases clipped from V and 5 bases from J, the junction kept 13 bases outside the gene matches. CDR3 DNA sequence: TGCGCCAGCAGCCAAGATTTGACTAGCGGGAACAAGGGAGTAGATACGCAGTATTTT. Protein: CASSQDLTSGNKGVDTQYF.

J is TRBJ1-1 and V is TRBV6-6; TRBD1 is a possible D gene (6 bases). Trimming left V 1 base short and J 4 bases short, with 13 bases between. The CDR3 extends over 15 amino acids. In germline, CDR1 is MNHNY, CDR2 SVGAGI (reference sequence). CDR3 region: CASSYFGGEATEAFF. CDR3 DNA sequence: TGTGCCAGCAGTTACTTTGGGGGCGAGGCCACTGAAGCTTTCTTT.

The rearrangement uses TRBV10-3 and TRBJ2-3, with 7 bases identical to TRBD2. The CDR3 extends over 15 amino acids. V trimming: 3 bases; J trimming: 2 bases; junction bases outside the gene matches: 5. The germline V gene encodes CDR1 ENHRY and CDR2 SYGVKD. The CDR3 nucleotides are TGTGCCATCAGTGACCCCGGGACTACCACAGATACGCAGTATTTT. It translates to CAISDPGTTTDTQYF.

The DNA of the CDR3 is TGTGCCAGCTCACGGACAGGGGCTAATGAAAAACTGTTTTTT. Translating it yields CASSRTGANEKLFF. The chain couples TRBV18 to TRBJ1-4; 9 bases line up with TRBD1. V lost 4 bases, J lost 3 bases, and 0 bases stayed unmatched. Looked up from germline, CDR1 is KGHSH and CDR2 is LQKENI. The CDR3 sequence is 14 residues long.

Only a few counts were recorded for this clone. The chain combines TRBV11-1 with TRBJ2-7, with 10 bases aligning to TRBD2. Losses at the gene ends were 0 bases for V and 2 bases for J; bases not matched to a gene: 10. The CDR3 spans 18 residues. Germline V gives CDR1 SGHAT, CDR2 FQDESV (reference sequence). The CDR3 DNA sequence: TGTGCCAGCAGCTTAGCCCGGCGTGTAGCGGGAGGACCCTACGAGCAGTACTTC. Protein: CASSLARRVAGGPYEQYF.

This clone was counted only a few times. V usage is TRBV6-2 or TRBV6-3 and J usage is TRBJ1-6; 10 nucleotides line up with TRBD1. V lost 2 bases to trimming and J lost 4 bases; unmatched junction nucleotides: 5. Germline CDR1 is MNHEY and CDR2 is SVGEGT. The CDR3 has 17 amino acids. The CDR3 nucleotides are TGTGCCAGCAGTTACCACCGGGACAGGGGATATAATTCACCCCTCCACTTT. It specifies CASSYHRDRGYNSPLHF.

The chain is built from TRBV28 and TRBJ2-7, with 7 bases identical to TRBD2. Per germline, CDR1 MDHEN and CDR2 SYDVKM. J was trimmed by 7 bases and V by 7 bases; bases with no gene match: 10. The CDR3 has 13 residues. CDR3 sequence: CASTLRSSGEQYF. Here the CDR3 DNA reads TGTGCCAGCACCCTACGGTCTAGCGGAGAGCAGTACTTC.

The chain links TRBV18 to TRBJ2-7; D is unresolved. The CDR3 length is 12 residues. The germline V and J ends were trimmed by 3 bases and 3 bases, with 6 bases remaining between them. Germline CDR1 reads KGHSH; CDR2 reads LQKENI. In DNA form, the CDR3 reads TGTGCCAGCTCACCGAGTAACTACGAGCAGTACTTC. It is translated as CASSPSNYEQYF.

The rearrangement joins TRBV19 to TRBJ1-1, with D perhaps matching TRBD1 (6 bases). Germline CDR1 is LNHDA and CDR2 is SQIVND (reference sequence). This CDR3 has 16 residues. V was shortened by 3 bases and J by 1 base, with 15 bases between the two germline ends. The CDR3 DNA is TGTGCCAGTAGTATCCTGCATACAGGGACGAACACTGAAGCTTTCTTT. It yields the protein CASSILHTGTNTEAFF.

This CDR3 reads CASTRAGANVLTF. In DNA, the CDR3 is TGTGCCAGTACCCGGGCTGGGGCCAACGTCCTGACTTTC. The chain links TRBV19 to TRBJ2-6, with D unclear. This CDR3 is 13 amino acids long. Trimming took 7 bases from V and 2 from J, leaving 6 bases between them. Germline CDR1 reads LNHDA; CDR2 reads SQIVND (reference sequence).

The CDR3 DNA is TGCGCCAGCAGCCCCCCCTCCGGGACTAGCGGGTACACCGGGGAGCTGTTTTTT. This codes for CASSPPSGTSGYTGELFF. V is TRBV4-1 and J is TRBJ2-2; 12 bases agree with TRBD2. After removal of 4 bases from V and 3 bases from J, the junction contained 9 bases not matched to a gene. The germline V gene has CDR1 MGHRA and CDR2 YSYEKL. The CDR3 runs to 18 residues.

V and J are TRBV6-5 and TRBJ2-7, with D perhaps TRBD2 (6 bases). Germline V gene data show CDR1 as MNHEY and CDR2 as SVGAGI. The CDR3 is made up of 15 amino acids. V was pared by 5 bases and J by 0 bases, with 14 bases between. The CDR3 nucleotides are TGTGCCAGCAGTAGAGCGGGTTACAACTCCTACGAGCAGTACTTC. Translating it yields CASSRAGYNSYEQYF.

The chain recombines TRBV29-1 with TRBJ1-2; 8 bases match TRBD1. The V gene end was trimmed by 0 bases and the J gene end by 7 bases; junction bases not matched to a gene: 7. Looked up from germline, CDR1 is SQVTM and CDR2 is ANQGSEA. This CDR3 has 14 residues. The CDR3 sequence: CSVEDQPQGAGYTF. CDR3 sequence (DNA): TGCAGCGTTGAAGATCAACCCCAGGGGGCTGGCTACACCTTC.

This rearrangement joins TRBV5-1 to TRBJ1-3; D may be TRBD1 (6 bases). This CDR3 region has 15 residues. V shed 0 bases and J shed 4 bases, with 11 bases lying between them. CDR1 is SGHRS and CDR2 is YFSETQ in the germline V gene. The CDR3 DNA follows: TGCGCCAGCAGCTTGGGTTCAGGGGCAGGAAACACCATATATTTT. It translates to CASSLGSGAGNTIYF. The full variable domain, in which reference TRBV5-1 and TRBJ1-3 provide the parts outside the CDR3, is KAGVTQTPRYLIKTRGQQVTLSCSPISGHRSVSWYQQTPGQGLQFLFEYFSETQRNKGNFPGRFSGRQFSNSRSEMNVSTLELGDSALYLCASSLGSGAGNTIYFGEGSWLTVV.